The 27 T cell receptor beta chains below all came from one sample that was sequenced in a study of type 1 regulatory T cells. In TCRdb, the reads were re-called with MiXCR into one record per CDR3 protein. The sample includes about 42,000 distinct CDR3 sequences, more than 10% of them seen just once. Their specific antigens are unknown. The sequenced sample consisted of cultured non-Tr1 T cells, either the whole culture or a sorted T cell fraction (not recorded which). Receptor source: a human donor in good health.

The chain has TRBV27 and TRBJ1-2; no definite D call. Germline V lookup: CDR1 MNHEY, CDR2 SMNVEV (reference sequence). V was shortened by 0 bases and J by 8 bases, with 16 bases between the two germline ends. The CDR3 length is 15 residues. This CDR3 reads CASSLSGRLVSGYTF. In DNA, the CDR3 is TGTGCCAGCAGTTTATCGGGCAGGCTTGTTTCGGGCTACACCTTC.

The chain recombines TRBV5-1 with TRBJ2-3; tentatively, D is TRBD1 (7 bases). This CDR3 is built from 16 residues. V lost 5 bases to trimming and J lost 3 bases, with 19 bases between them. CDR1 SGHRS and CDR2 YFSETQ come from the germline V gene. CDR3 loop: CASSTRGASPTDTQYF. CDR3 bases: TGCGCCAGCAGTACCAGGGGGGCCAGCCCTACAGATACGCAGTATTTT.

This clonotype was seen more than once but under ten times. The rearrangement links TRBV6-5 to TRBJ2-1; D uncertain. The V gene's germline CDR1 is MNHEY and CDR2 SVGAGI. CDR3 length equals 16 residues. Trimming removed 5 bases at V and 0 bases at J, with 14 bases between. The CDR3 coding sequence is TGTGCCAGCAGTGAGACCGATATAAGCTCCTACAATGAGCAGTTCTTC. Translated, it gives CASSETDISSYNEQFF.

Only a few counts were recorded for this clonotype. The V and J genes are TRBV7-2 and TRBJ2-7; 8 bases map to TRBD2. The V gene end was trimmed by 6 bases and the J gene end by 3 bases; junction bases not matched to a gene: 10. Germline V gene sequence: CDR1 SGHTA, CDR2 FQGNSA. CDR3 length equals 15 residues. The CDR3 region has the DNA TGTGCCAGCAGGCCTACTAGCGGAGGGGGCTACGAGCAGTACTTC. Encoded protein: CASRPTSGGGYEQYF.

V gene TRBV29-1 combines with J gene TRBJ1-1; TRBD1 might be the D (5 bases). The germline V gene encodes CDR1 SQVTM and CDR2 ANQGSEA. The CDR3 extends over 15 amino acids. V was cut by 6 bases and J by 0 bases, with 17 bases left in between. CDR3 loop: CSVGRSGGMNTEAFF. The CDR3 region has the DNA TGCAGCGTCGGCCGGAGTGGGGGGATGAACACTGAAGCTTTCTTT.

This chain uses TRBV29-1 with TRBJ2-2, with 7 bases matching TRBD2. Germline-derived CDR1 and CDR2 are SQVTM and ANQGSEA. This CDR3 contains 14 residues. The V gene end was trimmed by 4 bases and the J gene end by 5 bases; junction bases not matched to a gene: 7. The CDR3 coding sequence is TGCAGCGTTGTTGGCGGGAGTCGAACCGGGGAGCTGTTTTTT. Its protein product is CSVVGGSRTGELFF.

This clonotype came up a few times. The chain is built from TRBV7-8 and TRBJ2-1; TRBD2 matches at 7 bases. V was clipped by 5 bases and J by 2 bases; unmatched bases: 9. Germline lookup yields CDR1 SGHVS and CDR2 FQNEAQ. CDR3 length: 16 amino acids. The CDR3 DNA follows: TGTGCCAGCAGCCCCACCTCAGCGGGGCCCTACAATGAGCAGTTCTTC. Protein sequence: CASSPTSAGPYNEQFF.

The table lists this clonotype with many counts. The chain has TRBV6-1 and TRBJ2-2, with a possible D match to TRBD1 (5 bases). Trimming took off 6 bases at V and 5 bases at J, with 10 bases between the two ends. The germline gives CDR1 MNHNS, CDR2 SASEGT. This CDR3 has 13 amino acids. DNA for the CDR3: TGTGCCAGCAGAATTCCAGGGACCGGGGAGCTGTTTTTT. Translation gives CASRIPGTGELFF.

This clonotype was detected many times. The chain recombines TRBV5-6 with TRBJ1-1; no clear D. There are 16 residues in the CDR3. V lost 2 bases and J lost 6, with 20 bases in between. Germline V gives CDR1 SGHDT, CDR2 YYEEEE. As DNA, the CDR3 is TGTGCCAGCAGCTTACAGTTTAATATGGTTTGGTCTGAAGCTTTCTTT. Its protein is CASSLQFNMVWSEAFF.

V usage is TRBV7-2 and J usage is TRBJ2-3; TRBD1 agrees at 7 bases. Germline CDR1 SGHTA, CDR2 FQGNSA. The CDR3 runs 17 residues. Trimming removed 3 bases from V and 4 bases from J; junction bases left unmatched: 13. CDR3 DNA sequence: TGTGCCAGCAGCTTCGGTTTGGGTACAGGGGTGGCAGATACGCAGTATTTT. Protein: CASSFGLGTGVADTQYF.

This chain links TRBV20-1 with TRBJ2-7; 11 bases line up with TRBD2. CDR1 and CDR2 from the germline V gene are DFQATT and SNEGSKA (reference sequence). This CDR3 is built from 17 residues. V lost 0 bases and J lost 7; bases outside the gene matches: 14. The CDR3 nucleotides are TGCAGTGCTAGAGACTTCATAGCGGGAGGGCCTCTTAGGGAGCAGTACTTC. Translating it yields CSARDFIAGGPLREQYF.

At least ten counts were recorded for this clonotype. The gene calls are TRBV5-1 and TRBJ2-1; TRBD1 is a possible D gene (5 bases). The germline CDR1 and CDR2 sequences are SGHRS and YFSETQ. This CDR3 has 13 residues. V lost 5 bases and J 8 bases, leaving 14 bases between the germline ends. CDR3 in DNA: TGCGCCAGCAGAATCAGGGTTGGGGATGAGCAGTTCTTC. Protein product: CASRIRVGDEQFF.

The chain couples TRBV29-1 to TRBJ2-7; 10 bases are a match to TRBD1. The germline V gene has CDR1 SQVTM and CDR2 ANQGSEA. V gave up 7 bases and J gave up 3 bases; unmatched junction bases: 12. This CDR3 spans 15 amino acids. The DNA of the CDR3 is TGCAGCGCCACTAGATCCGGGACAGGGGACTACGAGCAGTACTTC. Translated, it gives CSATRSGTGDYEQYF.

This clonotype has a handful of counts. The chain has TRBV7-2 and TRBJ1-3; D is uncertain. Germline V gene sequence: CDR1 SGHTA, CDR2 FQGNSA. The CDR3 consists of 14 residues. V dropped 5 bases and J dropped 0 bases, with 8 bases sitting between them. CDR3 sequence reads: CASSRARSGNTIYF. The CDR3 nucleotides are TGTGCCAGCAGCCGGGCCCGCTCTGGAAACACCATATATTTT.

Of note for this clonotype: An end of the junction differs from the germline gene, which may be a read error. This sequence joins TRBV20-1 and TRBJ2-1; TRBD2 matches at 7 bases. The germline gives CDR1 DFQATT, CDR2 SNEGSKA (reference sequence). This CDR3 contains 11 residues. CDR3 region: CAGREYNEQFF. The CDR3 bases are TGTGCGGGGAGGGAATACAATGAGCAGTTCTTC.

The table lists this clonotype with many counts. The rearrangement uses TRBV25-1 and TRBJ2-1; 7 bases agree with TRBD2. V gave up 5 bases and J gave up 4 bases; unmatched junction bases: 11. Germline assignment: CDR1 MGHDK and CDR2 SYGVNS. The CDR3 sequence is 16 residues long. CDR3 sequence: CASSSFGGGSYNEQFF. The CDR3 DNA reads TGTGCCAGCAGTTCTTTCGGCGGCGGGAGTTACAATGAGCAGTTCTTC. The variable domain in full, completed from reference TRBV25-1 and TRBJ2-1, reads EADIYQTPRYLVIGTGKKITLECSQTMGHDKMYWYQQDPGMELHLIHYSYGVNSTEKGDLSSESTVSRIRTEHFPLTLESARPSHTSQYLCASSSFGGGSYNEQFFGPGTRLTVL.

This clonotype was seen repeatedly, ten times or more. The V gene is TRBV6-1, the J gene TRBJ2-2; the match to TRBD2 covers 12 bases. V was clipped by 4 bases and J by 6 bases; unmatched bases: 3. In germline, CDR1 is MNHNS, CDR2 SASEGT. The CDR3 has 15 residues. The CDR3 nucleotides are TGTGCCAGCAGTGGGACTAGCGGGACTTCCGGGGAGCTGTTTTTT. Its protein is CASSGTSGTSGELFF.

By its share, this clonotype is medium-sized. The chain recombines TRBV7-2 with TRBJ2-2; D possibly corresponds to TRBD1 (6 bases). CDR1 is SGHTA and CDR2 is FQGNSA in the germline V gene. The CDR3 has 14 residues. Trimming stripped 5 bases from V and 6 bases from J, with 13 bases between. CDR3 residues: CASSPGVGAGELFF. In DNA form, the CDR3 reads TGTGCCAGCAGCCCAGGGGTGGGGGCCGGGGAGCTGTTTTTT. The full variable domain, rest sourced from reference TRBV7-2 and TRBJ2-2, is GAGVSQSPSNKVTEKGKDVELRCDPISGHTALYWYRQSLGQGLEFLIYFQGNSAPDKSGLPSDRFSAERTGGSVSTLTIQRTQQEDSAVYLCASSPGVGAGELFFGEGSRLTVL.

This clonotype showed up just a few times. V gene TRBV20-1 combines with J gene TRBJ2-7, with D unclear. V was pared by 7 bases and J by 0 bases, with 13 bases between. There are 13 residues in the CDR3. Germline CDR1 DFQATT, CDR2 SNEGSKA (reference sequence). CDR3 in amino acids: CSVIPSGSYEQYF. CDR3 DNA sequence: TGCAGTGTCATCCCTTCCGGCTCCTACGAGCAGTACTTC.

On this clonotype itself: A much larger clone lies a single base off, so this may be a read error. The chain couples TRBV5-1 to TRBJ2-7; D might be TRBD1 or TRBD2, each matching 7 bases. CDR1 is SGHRS and CDR2 is YFSETQ in the germline V gene. CDR3 length: 11 residues. The DNA for the CDR3 is TGCACCAGCGGGACAGCCTACGAGCAGTACTTC. Amino acids: CTSGTAYEQYF.

Many counts were recorded for this clonotype. This chain joins TRBV7-2 and TRBJ1-1; D is perhaps TRBD1 (5 bases). V dropped 5 bases and J dropped 11 bases, with 15 bases sitting between them. The CDR3 covers 12 residues. CDR1 is SGHTA and CDR2 is FQGNSA in the germline V gene. The CDR3, as DNA: TGTGCCAGCAGCCTTTATGCGGAGGGGGCTTTCTTT. It yields the protein CASSLYAEGAFF.

This clonotype was recorded many times. The chain has TRBV5-1 and TRBJ1-1; D possibly corresponds to TRBD1 (6 bases). The CDR3 sequence is 15 residues long. Germline V gives CDR1 SGHRS, CDR2 YFSETQ. V was cut by 1 base and J by 5 bases, with 15 bases left in between. CDR3 sequence reads: CASSLNGGAQTEAFF. The CDR3 DNA reads as TGCGCCAGCAGCTTGAACGGGGGGGCGCAGACTGAAGCTTTCTTT.

This clonotype was found many times. V is TRBV7-6 and J is TRBJ2-1; tentative D call: TRBD1 (6 bases). Trimming stripped 5 bases from V and 3 bases from J, with 17 bases between. Germline V gene data show CDR1 as SGHVS and CDR2 as FNYEAQ. The length of the CDR3 is 16 residues. CDR3 region: CASSRGRGGDYNEQFF. The CDR3 DNA follows: TGTGCCAGCAGCCGAGGCAGAGGGGGTGACTACAATGAGCAGTTCTTC.

This clonotype was observed many times. The chain joins TRBV5-1 to TRBJ2-3, with 9 bases identical to TRBD2. V was pared by 4 bases and J by 5 bases, with 14 bases of the junction left unmatched. Germline CDR1 is SGHRS and CDR2 is YFSETQ. CDR3 length equals 17 residues. The CDR3 here is CASSPLGGRASRDTQYF. The CDR3 DNA follows: TGCGCCAGCAGCCCCCTCGGCGGGAGGGCCAGTCGAGATACGCAGTATTTT.

This clonotype occurred many times. The chain couples TRBV12-3 or TRBV12-4 to TRBJ1-6; TRBD1 agrees at 8 bases. The CDR3 has 16 residues. The V and J ends lost 4 bases and 3 bases, in that order; junction bases with no gene match: 5. Here the CDR3 reads CASSSTRGLYNSPLHF. As DNA, the CDR3 is TGTGCCAGCAGTTCCACCAGGGGGCTCTATAATTCACCCCTCCACTTT.

This clonotype appeared many times. J is TRBJ2-5 and V is TRBV20-1, with TRBD1 as a possible D gene (5 bases). The germline V and J ends were trimmed by 5 bases and 5 bases, with 12 bases remaining between them. The CDR3 contains 12 residues. Germline V gene data show CDR1 as DFQATT and CDR2 as SNEGSKA (reference sequence). CDR3 sequence: CSAVAGKETQYF. The CDR3 nucleotides read TGCAGTGCTGTGGCAGGGAAGGAGACCCAGTACTTC.

This clonotype has ten or more counts. The chain joins TRBV20-1 to TRBJ2-7; TRBD1 matches 8 bases. V dropped 5 bases and J dropped 1; count of bases not matched to a gene: 7. The CDR3 totals 14 residues. Germline V lookup: CDR1 DFQATT, CDR2 SNEGSKA (reference sequence). In nucleotides, the CDR3 is TGCAGTGCTGATTCCCGGGACAGGTCCTACGAGCAGTACTTC. Amino acids: CSADSRDRSYEQYF.